One T cell receptor (beta chain) is described in this entry. The junction does not match germline at one end; this may be a read error. The data originate from a study of tumor and adjacent non-tumor tissue in lung cancer. This sample's RNA came from whole unsorted tissue. More than 3 cm separated this lung sample from the edge of the tumor. The germline V gene has CDR1 LNHDA and CDR2 SQIVND (reference sequence). This CDR3 has 16 amino acids. The library came from three nested PCR rounds adapted from ARM-PCR protocols. TCRdb re-called the multiplex PCR reads with MiXCR, one entry per CDR3 protein. The data contain about 110,000 distinct CDR3 sequences, 60% to 70% of them seen just once; the ten biggest clones take up roughly 19%.

The chain joins TRBV19 to TRBJ2-6, with 8 positions matching TRBD1. Material for sequencing was distant non-tumor lung tissue. The clonotype comes from a man aged 60-69 years with non-small cell lung cancer. The CDR3 reads CASGMRQGQGANVLTF. The CDR3 DNA is TGTGCCAGTGGTATGCGACAGGGGCAAGGGGCCAACGTCCTGACTTTC.